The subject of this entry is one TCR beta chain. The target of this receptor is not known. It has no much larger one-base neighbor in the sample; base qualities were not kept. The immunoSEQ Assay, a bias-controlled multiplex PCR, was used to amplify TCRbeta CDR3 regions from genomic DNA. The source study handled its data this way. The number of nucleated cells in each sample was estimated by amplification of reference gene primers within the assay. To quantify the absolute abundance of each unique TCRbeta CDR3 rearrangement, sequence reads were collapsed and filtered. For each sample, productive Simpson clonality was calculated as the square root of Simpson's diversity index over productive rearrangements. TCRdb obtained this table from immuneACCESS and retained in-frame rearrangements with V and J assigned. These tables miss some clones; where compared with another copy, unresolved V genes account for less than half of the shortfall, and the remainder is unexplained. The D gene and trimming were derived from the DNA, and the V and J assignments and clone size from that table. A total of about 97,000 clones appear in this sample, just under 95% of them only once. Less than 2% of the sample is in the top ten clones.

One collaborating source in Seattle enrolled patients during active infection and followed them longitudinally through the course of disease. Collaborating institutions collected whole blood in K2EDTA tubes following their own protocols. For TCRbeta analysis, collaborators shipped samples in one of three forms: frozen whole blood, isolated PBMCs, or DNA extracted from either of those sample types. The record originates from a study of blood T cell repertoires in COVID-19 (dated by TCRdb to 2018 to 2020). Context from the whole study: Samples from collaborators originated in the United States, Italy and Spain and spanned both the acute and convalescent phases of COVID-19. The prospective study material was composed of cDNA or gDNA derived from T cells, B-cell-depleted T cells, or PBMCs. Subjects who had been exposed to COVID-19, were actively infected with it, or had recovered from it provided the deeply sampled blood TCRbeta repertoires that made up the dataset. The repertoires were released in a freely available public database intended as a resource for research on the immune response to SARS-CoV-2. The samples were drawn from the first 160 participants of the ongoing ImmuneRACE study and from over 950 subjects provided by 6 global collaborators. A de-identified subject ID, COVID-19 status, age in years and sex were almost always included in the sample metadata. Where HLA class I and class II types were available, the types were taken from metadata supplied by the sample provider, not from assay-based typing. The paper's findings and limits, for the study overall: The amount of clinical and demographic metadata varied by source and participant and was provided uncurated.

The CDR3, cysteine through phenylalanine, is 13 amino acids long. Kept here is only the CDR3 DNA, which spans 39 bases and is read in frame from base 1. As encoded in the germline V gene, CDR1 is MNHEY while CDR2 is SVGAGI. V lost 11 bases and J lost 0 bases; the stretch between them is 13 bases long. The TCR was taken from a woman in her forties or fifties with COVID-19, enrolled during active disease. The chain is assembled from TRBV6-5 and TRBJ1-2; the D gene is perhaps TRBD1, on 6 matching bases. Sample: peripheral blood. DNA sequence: TGTGCCTCCAAGGGGGTAGCTAACTATGGCTACACCTTC. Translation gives CASKGVANYGYTF.